The rows below give T cell receptor beta chains drawn from one sample of a study of blood T cell repertoires in COVID-19. Clones were sequenced by immunoSEQ multiplex PCR, and TCRdb holds only the in-frame ones, with some missing. The sample consists of approximately 440,000 clones, 80% to 95% of them appearing once. The sample consisted of PBMCs or T cells enriched from blood (not recorded which). The receptor source for this set is a man aged 18 to 29 who had recovered from COVID-19. The CDR3 runs from the conserved cysteine through the conserved F or W. The D gene is left open where the match is weak. Clone size is not always given. Where it is, it says once, few, many or a class for expanded clones.

CDR3 DNA: TGTGCCAGCAGCGCCAGGGGAGTTGATGGCGAGCAGTACTTC
CDR3 protein: CASSARGVDGEQYF
D gene: .
CDR3 length: 14
J gene: TRBJ2-7
clone size: .
V gene: TRBV27

CDR3 DNA: TGTGCCAGCAGCCAACCGGAGGCAGGGGAATTGTCTGGAAACACCATATATTTT
CDR3 protein: CASSQPEAGELSGNTIYF
D gene: .
CDR3 length: 18
J gene: TRBJ1-3
clone size: .
V gene: TRBV14

CDR3 DNA: TGTGCCAGCAGAACAGGGTTCACTGAAGCTTTCTTT
CDR3 protein: CASRTGFTEAFF
D gene: .
CDR3 length: 12
J gene: TRBJ1-1
clone size: once
V gene: TRBV12-3/TRBV12-4

CDR3 DNA: TGTGCCAGCAGCTCTCGGCGGGGAGACACCATATATTTT
CDR3 protein: CASSSRRGDTIYF
D gene: .
CDR3 length: 13
J gene: TRBJ1-3
clone size: .
V gene: TRBV14

CDR3 DNA: TGTGCCAGCAGCTTTTTAGCCCCTAACACTGAAGCTTTCTTT
CDR3 protein: CASSFLAPNTEAFF
D gene: .
CDR3 length: 14
J gene: TRBJ1-1
clone size: .
V gene: TRBV11-2

CDR3 DNA: TGTGCCAGCAGAGACCGACAGGGCGGATCACCCCTCCACTTT
CDR3 protein: CASRDRQGGSPLHF
D gene: TRBD1
CDR3 length: 14
J gene: TRBJ1-6
clone size: .
V gene: TRBV6-5

CDR3 DNA: TGTGCCAGCAGTCTCCCCCACACAGGAGACGAAAAACTGTTTTTT
CDR3 protein: CASSLPHTGDEKLFF
D gene: .
CDR3 length: 15
J gene: TRBJ1-4
clone size: .
V gene: TRBV7-9

CDR3 DNA: TGTGCCAGCAGTTTAGGGGGCGACAATCAGCCCCAGCATTTT
CDR3 protein: CASSLGGDNQPQHF
D gene: .
CDR3 length: 14
J gene: TRBJ1-5
clone size: once
V gene: TRBV28

CDR3 DNA: TGTGCCAGCAGTTTATTCCGGTTAGGGACAGGGGGCATTAGGGATGGCTACACCTTC
CDR3 protein: CASSLFRLGTGGIRDGYTF
D gene: TRBD1
CDR3 length: 19
J gene: TRBJ1-2
clone size: .
V gene: TRBV28

CDR3 DNA: TGTGCCAGCAGCGCAGGAGGTCAGGGCTACACCTTC
CDR3 protein: CASSAGGQGYTF
D gene: .
CDR3 length: 12
J gene: TRBJ1-2
clone size: .
V gene: TRBV3-1/TRBV3-2

CDR3 DNA: TGTGCCAGCAGCTCATATTTAACTACAGGGGGCTTGACCGGAAACACCATATATTTT
CDR3 protein: CASSSYLTTGGLTGNTIYF
D gene: TRBD1
CDR3 length: 19
J gene: TRBJ1-3
clone size: .
V gene: TRBV28

CDR3 DNA: TGTGCCAGCAGCCGGCGTCAGGGGAACACTGAAGCTTTCTTT
CDR3 protein: CASSRRQGNTEAFF
D gene: .
CDR3 length: 14
J gene: TRBJ1-1
clone size: .
V gene: TRBV14

CDR3 DNA: TGCAGTGCTAGTCTCGGGAGGGCCAGGGAGACCCAGTACTTC
CDR3 protein: CSASLGRARETQYF
D gene: TRBD2
CDR3 length: 14
J gene: TRBJ2-5
clone size: .
V gene: TRBV20-1

CDR3 DNA: TGCGCCAGCAGCCAAGATATGGGGCAGGGGCTCGAGCAGTACTTC
CDR3 protein: CASSQDMGQGLEQYF
D gene: .
CDR3 length: 15
J gene: TRBJ2-7
clone size: few
V gene: TRBV4-1

CDR3 DNA: TGTGCCAGCAGGGCAGGGAGGGAGACCCAGTACTTC
CDR3 protein: CASRAGRETQYF
D gene: .
CDR3 length: 12
J gene: TRBJ2-5
clone size: .
V gene: TRBV6-6

CDR3 DNA: TGTGCCAGCAGCCCCTCTAGCGGACAAGAGACCCAGTACTTC
CDR3 protein: CASSPSSGQETQYF
D gene: TRBD2
CDR3 length: 14
J gene: TRBJ2-5
clone size: .
V gene: TRBV7-3

CDR3 DNA: TGTGCCAGCAGTTGGGTCAGGGTGGATACAGATACGCAGTATTTT
CDR3 protein: CASSWVRVDTDTQYF
D gene: .
CDR3 length: 15
J gene: TRBJ2-3
clone size: .
V gene: TRBV2

CDR3 DNA: TGTGCCAGCAGCGTGGCGGCGACCTCCTACAATGAGCAGTTCTTC
CDR3 protein: CASSVAATSYNEQFF
D gene: .
CDR3 length: 15
J gene: TRBJ2-1
clone size: .
V gene: TRBV9

CDR3 DNA: TGTGCCAGCATCGGACAGGGGGCCTACGAGCAGTACTTC
CDR3 protein: CASIGQGAYEQYF
D gene: TRBD1
CDR3 length: 13
J gene: TRBJ2-7
clone size: .
V gene: TRBV6-5

CDR3 DNA: TGTGCCAGCAGTGGGACTAGCGGATACCAAGAGACCCAGTACTTC
CDR3 protein: CASSGTSGYQETQYF
D gene: TRBD2
CDR3 length: 15
J gene: TRBJ2-5
clone size: once
V gene: TRBV2

CDR3 DNA: TGTGCCAGCAGCTTAACAGGGTCGGATGGAGAGACCCAGTACTTC
CDR3 protein: CASSLTGSDGETQYF
D gene: .
CDR3 length: 15
J gene: TRBJ2-5
clone size: .
V gene: TRBV7-2

CDR3 DNA: TGTGCCAGCAGTGAAGGACAGGGATCCTACAATGAGCAGTTCTTC
CDR3 protein: CASSEGQGSYNEQFF
D gene: TRBD1
CDR3 length: 15
J gene: TRBJ2-1
clone size: .
V gene: TRBV2

CDR3 DNA: TGTGCCAGCAGCTTACAGGGCCCTAACTATGGCTACACCTTC
CDR3 protein: CASSLQGPNYGYTF
D gene: .
CDR3 length: 14
J gene: TRBJ1-2
clone size: .
V gene: TRBV5-4

CDR3 DNA: TGTGCCAGCAGCCCTCGGACAGAAATGAACACTGAAGCTTTCTTT
CDR3 protein: CASSPRTEMNTEAFF
D gene: .
CDR3 length: 15
J gene: TRBJ1-1
clone size: .
V gene: TRBV13

CDR3 DNA: TGTGCCAGCAGCTGGACCCGGGAGGATAATTCACCCCTCCACTTT
CDR3 protein: CASSWTREDNSPLHF
D gene: .
CDR3 length: 15
J gene: TRBJ1-6
clone size: .
V gene: TRBV7-9

CDR3 DNA: TGTGCCAGCAGCCTTCTGTTCGTGTGCGGGGGACTGTACGAGCAGTACTTC
CDR3 protein: CASSLLFVCGGLYEQYF
D gene: .
CDR3 length: 17
J gene: TRBJ2-7
clone size: .
V gene: TRBV21-1

CDR3 DNA: TGTGCCAGCAGCCCCAAGGCGCAGGGCCAAGAGACCCAGTACTTC
CDR3 protein: CASSPKAQGQETQYF
D gene: .
CDR3 length: 15
J gene: TRBJ2-5
clone size: once
V gene: TRBV11-2

CDR3 DNA: TGCAGTGCTAGTTGGGCAGGACTCGACAATGAGCAGTTCTTC
CDR3 protein: CSASWAGLDNEQFF
D gene: .
CDR3 length: 14
J gene: TRBJ2-1
clone size: .
V gene: TRBV20-1

CDR3 DNA: TGCGCCAGCAGCCTGAGGGACTGGGATGAAAAACTGTTTTTT
CDR3 protein: CASSLRDWDEKLFF
D gene: .
CDR3 length: 14
J gene: TRBJ1-4
clone size: .
V gene: TRBV5-1

CDR3 DNA: TGTGCCATCAGTGGATCTGACCCTAGCGGGGGGGAGTTGGAGCAGTACTTC
CDR3 protein: CAISGSDPSGGELEQYF
D gene: TRBD2
CDR3 length: 17
J gene: TRBJ2-7
clone size: once
V gene: TRBV10-3

CDR3 DNA: TGTGCCAGCAGTGAGGGTTCCCAAGAGACCCAGTACTTC
CDR3 protein: CASSEGSQETQYF
D gene: .
CDR3 length: 13
J gene: TRBJ2-5
clone size: .
V gene: TRBV9

CDR3 DNA: TGTGCCAGCAGCACTCGGACAGGGACCTACACCGGGGAGCTGTTTTTT
CDR3 protein: CASSTRTGTYTGELFF
D gene: TRBD1
CDR3 length: 16
J gene: TRBJ2-2
clone size: .
V gene: TRBV3-1/TRBV3-2

CDR3 DNA: TGTGCCAGTGTAGACAGTCAGAGTACTGAAGCTTTCTTT
CDR3 protein: CASVDSQSTEAFF
D gene: .
CDR3 length: 13
J gene: TRBJ1-1
clone size: .
V gene: TRBV19

CDR3 DNA: TGTGCCAGCAGCCCCCTCTCAACTAGCTCTGAGCAGTACTTC
CDR3 protein: CASSPLSTSSEQYF
D gene: .
CDR3 length: 14
J gene: TRBJ2-7
clone size: .
V gene: TRBV9

CDR3 DNA: TGTGCCAGCAGCCAGACAGGGGTTGGCTACACCTTC
CDR3 protein: CASSQTGVGYTF
D gene: TRBD1
CDR3 length: 12
J gene: TRBJ1-2
clone size: .
V gene: TRBV7-6

CDR3 DNA: TGTGCCCCGGGGGAAGAGACCCAGTACTTC
CDR3 protein: CAPGEETQYF
D gene: .
CDR3 length: 10
J gene: TRBJ2-5
clone size: .
V gene: TRBV2

CDR3 DNA: TGCGCCAGCAGGCCCCTAGCGAAAGGGACTAGCGGTAACTACGAGCAGTACTTC
CDR3 protein: CASRPLAKGTSGNYEQYF
D gene: TRBD2
CDR3 length: 18
J gene: TRBJ2-7
clone size: .
V gene: TRBV5-1

CDR3 DNA: TGTGCCAGCAGGAGAACCGGGACAGTCAACACTGAAGCTTTCTTT
CDR3 protein: CASRRTGTVNTEAFF
D gene: TRBD1
CDR3 length: 15
J gene: TRBJ1-1
clone size: .
V gene: TRBV5-4

CDR3 DNA: TGTGCCAGCAAGGCGGGGAATGAAAAACTGTTTTTT
CDR3 protein: CASKAGNEKLFF
D gene: .
CDR3 length: 12
J gene: TRBJ1-4
clone size: .
V gene: TRBV6-5

CDR3 DNA: TGTGCCAGCAGTAAAAACCGGGGACAAGAGACCCAGTACTTC
CDR3 protein: CASSKNRGQETQYF
D gene: .
CDR3 length: 14
J gene: TRBJ2-5
clone size: .
V gene: TRBV6-5

CDR3 DNA: TGTGCCAGCAGTCTGGACAGGGGCAACGAGCAGTACTTC
CDR3 protein: CASSLDRGNEQYF
D gene: TRBD1
CDR3 length: 13
J gene: TRBJ2-7
clone size: .
V gene: TRBV11-1

CDR3 DNA: TGTGCCTGGAAAGAAGAAGAGGGAAGAAACACTGAAGCTTTCTTT
CDR3 protein: CAWKEEEGRNTEAFF
D gene: .
CDR3 length: 15
J gene: TRBJ1-1
clone size: few
V gene: TRBV30

CDR3 DNA: TGTGCCAGCAAAAGACTAGCGTCCACCGGGGAGCTGTTTTTT
CDR3 protein: CASKRLASTGELFF
D gene: TRBD2
CDR3 length: 14
J gene: TRBJ2-2
clone size: .
V gene: TRBV2

CDR3 DNA: TGTGCCAGCAGCCAAGGAGCGGGCCCACACAATGAGCAGTTCTTC
CDR3 protein: CASSQGAGPHNEQFF
D gene: .
CDR3 length: 15
J gene: TRBJ2-1
clone size: once
V gene: TRBV3-1/TRBV3-2

CDR3 DNA: TGTGCCAGCAGCTTGGGGGGCAACTATGGCTACACCTTC
CDR3 protein: CASSLGGNYGYTF
D gene: .
CDR3 length: 13
J gene: TRBJ1-2
clone size: .
V gene: TRBV5-6